Below are 27 T cell receptor beta chains sequenced from a single sample in a study of CD8 T cells in Susac syndrome. The RNA, about 0.5 to 1 ug, was put through reverse transcription using random hexamers. One entry per CDR3 protein results from TCRdb running MiXCR on the immunoSEQ multiplex PCR reads. There are fewer than 150,000 distinct CDR3 sequences in the sample; 94% occur only once, and 0.25% to 0.3% lies in the top ten. The specimen was CD8+ T cells from PBMCs. The source of these receptors is a human donor in good health.

The chain employs TRBV7-9 and TRBJ1-1; D is undetermined. Trimming took 5 bases from V and 5 from J, leaving 15 bases between them. CDR1 is SEHNR, CDR2 FQNEAQ, per germline (reference sequence). The CDR3 is 14 residues long. The CDR3: CASSTRNQETEAFF. CDR3 nucleotide sequence: TGTGCCAGCAGCACACGGAATCAGGAGACTGAAGCTTTCTTT.

There are a few counts of this clonotype. V usage is TRBV6-5 and J usage is TRBJ2-5; 8 bases agree with TRBD2. The germline V gene has CDR1 MNHEY and CDR2 SVGAGI. The length of the CDR3 is 14 residues. With 2 bases clipped from V and 3 bases from J, the junction kept 2 bases outside the gene matches. In DNA, the CDR3 is TGTGCCAGCAGTTACGGAGCGGGAGAAGAGACCCAGTACTTC. Translating gives CASSYGAGEETQYF.

This clonotype appeared a single time. V usage is TRBV7-9 and J usage is TRBJ2-7, with TRBD2 as a possible D gene (6 bases). Germline V gene lookup returns CDR1 SEHNR and CDR2 FQNEAQ (reference sequence). The CDR3 runs 13 residues. V was shortened by 4 bases and J by 1 base, with 8 bases between the two germline ends. CDR3 in amino acids: CASSSRGSYEQYF. The CDR3 DNA is TGTGCCAGCAGCTCTCGGGGGTCCTACGAGCAGTACTTC.

This clonotype was recorded once. The CDR3 here is CSVGLYTDTQYF. Here the CDR3 DNA reads TGCAGCGTCGGACTTTACACAGATACGCAGTATTTT. The chain combines TRBV29-1 with TRBJ2-3, with D perhaps matching TRBD2 (5 bases). Trimming took off 6 bases at V and 2 bases at J, with 9 bases between the two ends. The CDR3 is made up of 12 amino acids. Germline CDR1 is SQVTM and CDR2 is ANQGSEA.

This clonotype was detected a few times. This chain uses TRBV13 with TRBJ1-1; 12 bases agree with TRBD1. The CDR3 totals 14 residues. CDR1 and CDR2 from the germline V gene are PRHDT and FYEKMQ (reference sequence). V was pared by 4 bases and J by 6 bases, with 3 bases of the junction left unmatched. The CDR3 region is CASSWDRGLAEAFF. In nucleotides, the CDR3 is TGTGCCAGCAGCTGGGACAGGGGGCTGGCTGAAGCTTTCTTT.

CDR3 residues: CASSQDSRVTEAFF. CDR3 nucleotide sequence: TGCGCCAGCAGCCAAGATTCGAGGGTTACTGAAGCTTTCTTT. V gene TRBV4-3 combines with J gene TRBJ1-1, with D unresolved. This CDR3 has 14 residues. Germline loops: CDR1 LGHNA, CDR2 YSLEER. Between the trimmed V and J ends, which lost 0 bases and 5 bases, there was a span of 10 bases.

The V and J genes are TRBV15 and TRBJ1-1; 12 bases are shared with TRBD1. J lost 5 bases, V lost 3 bases, and 7 bases had no gene match. This CDR3 contains 16 residues. Germline-derived CDR1 and CDR2 are LNHNV and YYDKDF (reference sequence). The CDR3: CATSSGTGGRRTEAFF. The CDR3 DNA follows: TGTGCCACCAGCAGCGGGACAGGGGGCAGGAGGACTGAAGCTTTCTTT.

A remark on this clonotype: This likely comes from a read error, as the CDR3 has no conserved phenylalanine or tryptophan at its end. The chain uses TRBV4-1 and TRBJ2-7, with D unresolved. The germline gives CDR1 MGHRA, CDR2 YSYEKL. The CDR3 totals 13 residues. The germline V and J ends were trimmed by 1 base and 3 bases, with 7 bases remaining between them. This CDR3 reads CASSQALNYEQYS. CDR3 nucleotide sequence: TGCGCCAGCAGCCAAGCCCTCAACTACGAGCAGTACTCC.

CDR3 nucleotides: TGTGCCAGCAGCGTCCCTGAGCGGGGGTCTGGCGAGCAGTACTTC. Translating it yields CASSVPERGSGEQYF. V gene TRBV13 combines with J gene TRBJ2-7, with 8 bases aligning to TRBD2. This CDR3 is 15 amino acids long. Germline V CDR1 and CDR2: PRHDT, FYEKMQ (reference sequence). J gave up 6 bases and V 5 bases, and 12 bases lay outside the gene matches.

This rearrangement joins TRBV28 to TRBJ1-1; the D is unclear. The CDR3 consists of 15 residues. Looked up from germline, CDR1 is MDHEN and CDR2 is SYDVKM. V gave up 2 bases and J gave up 4 bases, with 14 bases separating them. The CDR3 loop reads CASSLGVSGFTEAFF. In nucleotides, the CDR3 is TGTGCCAGCAGTTTAGGAGTGAGTGGGTTCACTGAAGCTTTCTTT.

The V and J genes are TRBV7-9 and TRBJ2-7, with D possibly matching TRBD1 (6 bases). Trimming took off 6 bases at V and 1 base at J, with 7 bases between the two ends. This CDR3 comprises 12 residues. From germline, CDR1 is SEHNR and CDR2 FQNEAQ (reference sequence). The CDR3 bases are TGTGCCAGCAGTGGACAGTCCTACGAGCAGTACTTC. This encodes CASSGQSYEQYF.

V is TRBV7-2 and J is TRBJ1-1; 10 positions match TRBD1. The CDR3 covers 15 residues. Trimming took 5 bases from V and 5 from J; bases not matched to a gene: 8. Looked up from germline, CDR1 is SGHTA and CDR2 is FQGNSA. In nucleotides, the CDR3 is TGTGCCAGCAGCATTCCCGGGACAGGGGAGACTGAAGCTTTCTTT. Translating it yields CASSIPGTGETEAFF.

The CDR3 sequence is CSGGQGGNTIYF. In DNA, the CDR3 is TGCAGCGGAGGACAGGGTGGAAACACCATATATTTT. The chain combines TRBV29-1 with TRBJ1-3; 8 bases fit TRBD1. The CDR3 is 12 residues long. CDR1 and CDR2 (germline): SQVTM, ANQGSEA. J was trimmed by 3 bases and V by 7 bases; bases with no gene match: 2. Full variable domain (remainder filled in from reference TRBV29-1 and TRBJ1-3): SAVISQKPSRDICQRGTSLTIQCQVDSQVTMMFWYRQQPGQSLTLIATANQGSEATYESGFVIDKFPISRPNLTFSTLTVSNMSPEDSSIYLCSGGQGGNTIYFGEGSWLTVV.

V usage is TRBV29-1 and J usage is TRBJ1-2, with 8 bases identical to TRBD1. CDR1 is SQVTM, CDR2 ANQGSEA, per germline. The CDR3 runs 18 residues. J was trimmed by 4 bases and V by 1 base; bases with no gene match: 17. Here the CDR3 reads CSVEGDTDRETLRYGYTF. The CDR3 DNA is TGCAGCGTTGAAGGTGATACGGACAGGGAAACCCTTCGCTATGGCTACACCTTC. Using reference TRBV29-1 and TRBJ1-2 for the parts outside the CDR3, the full variable domain is SAVISQKPSRDICQRGTSLTIQCQVDSQVTMMFWYRQQPGQSLTLIATANQGSEATYESGFVIDKFPISRPNLTFSTLTVSNMSPEDSSIYLCSVEGDTDRETLRYGYTFGSGTRLTVV.

V and J are TRBV19 and TRBJ2-7, with no clear D. The CDR3 length is 12 residues. With 5 bases removed from V and 3 bases from J, the gap between germline ends came to 8 bases. Germline V gene data show CDR1 as LNHDA and CDR2 as SQIVND (reference sequence). CDR3 nucleotides: TGTGCCAGTAGTCTCGACAACTACGAGCAGTACTTC. Encoded protein: CASSLDNYEQYF.

V gene TRBV27 combines with J gene TRBJ1-1; 7 nucleotides agree with TRBD1. The CDR3 sequence is 16 residues long. Germline lookup yields CDR1 MNHEY and CDR2 SMNVEV (reference sequence). After removal of 5 bases from V and 4 bases from J, the junction contained 13 bases not matched to a gene. The CDR3 loop is CASSRGQALTLTEAFF. The CDR3, as DNA: TGTGCCAGCAGTAGAGGACAGGCTCTAACTCTCACTGAAGCTTTCTTT.

The rearrangement joins TRBV6-5 to TRBJ1-1; D remains unclear. The CDR3 runs to 16 residues. Trimming cost V 0 bases and J 0 bases, with 11 bases left between them. The germline V gene encodes CDR1 MNHEY and CDR2 SVGAGI. The CDR3 region has the DNA TGTGCCAGCAGTTACTCAAGCGGGGTCATGAACACTGAAGCTTTCTTT. As protein: CASSYSSGVMNTEAFF.

The chain recombines TRBV3-1 with TRBJ1-2; unclear D gene. Germline V gene data show CDR1 as LGHDT and CDR2 as YNNKEL (reference sequence). The CDR3 spans 16 residues. Trimming removed 1 base from V and 3 bases from J, with 15 bases in between. This CDR3 reads CASSQASSHTDYGYTF. DNA of the CDR3: TGTGCCAGCAGCCAAGCCTCATCCCACACGGACTATGGCTACACCTTC.

J is TRBJ2-7 and V is TRBV9; D not certain. V lost 0 bases to trimming and J lost 4 bases, with 8 bases between them. The CDR3 has 13 amino acids. From germline, CDR1 is SGDLS and CDR2 YYNGEE. CDR3: CASSVGTEYEQYF. CDR3 nucleotides: TGTGCCAGCAGCGTAGGAACTGAGTACGAGCAGTACTTC.

The rearrangement links TRBV7-9 to TRBJ2-1, with no clear D. Trimming stripped 2 bases from V and 6 bases from J, with 5 bases between. The length of the CDR3 is 12 residues. The germline V gene has CDR1 SEHNR and CDR2 FQNEAQ (reference sequence). The CDR3 spells CASSLQANEQFF. The CDR3 nucleotides are TGTGCCAGCAGCTTACAGGCCAATGAGCAGTTCTTC.

The chain uses TRBV29-1 and TRBJ1-1, with D unresolved. The germline V gene encodes CDR1 SQVTM and CDR2 ANQGSEA. The CDR3 consists of 12 residues. Trimming took off 4 bases at V and 1 base at J, with 7 bases between the two ends. CDR3 protein: CSVVRPNTEAFF. The CDR3, as DNA: TGCAGCGTTGTGAGGCCGAACACTGAAGCTTTCTTT. Full variable domain (remainder filled in from reference TRBV29-1 and TRBJ1-1): SAVISQKPSRDICQRGTSLTIQCQVDSQVTMMFWYRQQPGQSLTLIATANQGSEATYESGFVIDKFPISRPNLTFSTLTVSNMSPEDSSIYLCSVVRPNTEAFFGQGTRLTVV.

The V call is TRBV27, the J call TRBJ2-5; D unresolved. The CDR3 totals 14 residues. Germline V gene sequence: CDR1 MNHEY, CDR2 SMNVEV (reference sequence). V was shortened by 5 bases and J by 5 bases, with 15 bases between the two germline ends. The CDR3 sequence is CASSTGLPRETQYF. DNA of the CDR3: TGTGCCAGCAGTACCGGGTTACCTCGGGAGACCCAGTACTTC.

V and J are TRBV5-1 and TRBJ2-1; 7 positions match TRBD1. After removal of 4 bases from V and 0 bases from J, the junction contained 4 bases not matched to a gene. Per germline, CDR1 SGHRS and CDR2 YFSETQ. The CDR3 is made up of 15 amino acids. The CDR3 DNA reads TGCGCCAGCAGCACGGACAGGAGCTCCTACAATGAGCAGTTCTTC. Translating it yields CASSTDRSSYNEQFF. The variable domain in full, completed from reference TRBV5-1 and TRBJ2-1, reads KAGVTQTPRYLIKTRGQQVTLSCSPISGHRSVSWYQQTPGQGLQFLFEYFSETQRNKGNFPGRFSGRQFSNSRSEMNVSTLELGDSALYLCASSTDRSSYNEQFFGPGTRLTVL.

The chain couples TRBV27 to TRBJ2-1; TRBD1 agrees at 7 bases. V dropped 6 bases and J dropped 0; count of bases not matched to a gene: 2. This CDR3 contains 14 residues. Germline CDR1 reads MNHEY; CDR2 reads SMNVEV (reference sequence). This CDR3 is CASRTGSSYNEQFF. The CDR3, as DNA: TGTGCCAGCAGGACAGGGAGCTCCTACAATGAGCAGTTCTTC.

This rearrangement joins TRBV6-5 to TRBJ1-1; D not certain. Germline loops: CDR1 MNHEY, CDR2 SVGAGI. V gave up 6 bases and J gave up 0 bases, with 11 bases separating them. This CDR3 is built from 14 residues. The CDR3 sequence: CASRSWHLNTEAFF. As DNA, the CDR3 is TGTGCCAGCAGGAGTTGGCACTTGAACACTGAAGCTTTCTTT.

In DNA, the CDR3 is TGCAGCGTTGCTAGTTGGACGGGACGAGGACACGAGCAGTACTTC. It translates to CSVASWTGRGHEQYF. The chain couples TRBV29-1 to TRBJ2-7; perhaps D is TRBD1 or TRBD2 (5 bases each). Germline CDR1 reads SQVTM; CDR2 reads ANQGSEA. Between the trimmed V and J ends, which lost 4 bases and 5 bases, there was a span of 21 bases. The CDR3 runs 15 residues.

The rearrangement links TRBV3-1 to TRBJ1-1, with D perhaps TRBD1 (6 bases). V was cut by 0 bases and J by 0 bases, with 14 bases left in between. Germline V gene lookup returns CDR1 LGHDT and CDR2 YNNKEL (reference sequence). This CDR3 is 17 amino acids long. CDR3 residues: CASSQESQGEMNTEAFF. The CDR3 DNA reads as TGTGCCAGCAGCCAAGAATCACAGGGCGAGATGAACACTGAAGCTTTCTTT.